These T cell receptor beta chains were read from a single sample in a study of immune evolution from preneoplasia to lung adenocarcinoma. TCRdb keeps only in-frame clones here, not all; method: immunoSEQ multiplex PCR. The table has about 6,100 clones, 80% to 90% seen once. Source material: FFPE adjacent normal lung tissue. All receptors come from a donor of 70 years or more with lung adenocarcinoma. Both conserved end residues are part of each CDR3. A D gene is named only where the DNA matches it firmly.

d_call v_call cdr3_aa
- TRBV18 CASSPQANYGYTF
- TRBV10-3 CAISGRDTGTDTQYF
- TRBV2 CASSEQTISQAGYTF
- TRBV28 CASSPFTYEQYF
TRBD1 TRBV5-1 CASSPVTGEGYTF
TRBD2 TRBV4-1 CASSQRLGEGNEQFF
- TRBV7-8 CASSPSGGNYGYTF
- TRBV28 CAVNAVNTEAFF
TRBD2 TRBV29-1 CSVVIAGPLDEQFF
- TRBV7-2 CASSPTTDYGTEAFF
- TRBV10-3 CAISPEEPRELFF
- TRBV5-1 CASSFEVRRGLKNTEAFF
- TRBV6-5 CASRGPRREKLFF
TRBD1 TRBV7-9 CASSSDREYQETQYF
TRBD1 TRBV11-2 CASSLAGQFPSNEQFF
- TRBV7-9 CASSLGAGPGYEQYF
- TRBV11-1 CASSLGRDSRGETQYF
- TRBV18 CASSPKGNTEAFF
- TRBV19 CASKSATSYGYTF
- TRBV7-8 CASSMGTEAFF
- TRBV7-8 CASSRGAGGDYEQYF
- TRBV5-1 CASSPGGSGVTPYGYTF
- TRBV19 CASSTGSGANVLTF
TRBD2 TRBV9 CASSVVPLAGGGNEQFF
- TRBV7-3 CASSPSNTGELFF
- TRBV12-5 CASGLVRGVMNTEAFF
- TRBV30 CACRAPGQHDEQYF
- TRBV13 CASSFASRGSYEQYF
- TRBV7-7 CASRRKTGTRPFF
TRBD1 TRBV6-5 CASSNSDRDHEQFF
- TRBV10-3 CAISQQFATGTNTGELFF
- TRBV5-4 CASSFGQGNYGYTF
- TRBV27 CASSRVGNSYNEQFF
- TRBV9 CASSVSGSSGANVLTF
TRBD1 TRBV6-5 CASSSTSGQSYGYTF
TRBD1 TRBV11-3 CASSLNRGNRDTQYF
- TRBV18 CASSPRIALQGDEQFF
- TRBV5-1 CASSLDGGSGANVLTF
TRBD1 TRBV15 CATSRAGTGYNEQFF
- TRBV5-1 CASSLMSLDTQYF
- TRBV7-9 CASSLNDYGYTF
TRBD1 TRBV2 CASSRGQFNEKLFF
TRBD2 TRBV15 CATADVSGRRPPGDEQFF
- TRBV20-1 CSAPGNTEAFF
- TRBV6-5 CASSSRVGGYTF
- TRBV13 CASSLGQGDYEQYF
- TRBV11-2 CASSQIRGRNTEAFF
TRBD1 TRBV4-1 CASSHPQGAQPQHF
- TRBV9 CASSPQRMNTEAFF
TRBD1 TRBV29-1 CSHRGSYNEQFF
TRBD2 TRBV4-1 CASSQEGLADVYNEQFF
- TRBV2 CASSFMGDTQYF
TRBD1 TRBV5-1 CASSPTGGADTQYF
- TRBV7-8 CASSSDDSGPPTYEQYF
- TRBV7-8 CASSLGRNFYEQYF